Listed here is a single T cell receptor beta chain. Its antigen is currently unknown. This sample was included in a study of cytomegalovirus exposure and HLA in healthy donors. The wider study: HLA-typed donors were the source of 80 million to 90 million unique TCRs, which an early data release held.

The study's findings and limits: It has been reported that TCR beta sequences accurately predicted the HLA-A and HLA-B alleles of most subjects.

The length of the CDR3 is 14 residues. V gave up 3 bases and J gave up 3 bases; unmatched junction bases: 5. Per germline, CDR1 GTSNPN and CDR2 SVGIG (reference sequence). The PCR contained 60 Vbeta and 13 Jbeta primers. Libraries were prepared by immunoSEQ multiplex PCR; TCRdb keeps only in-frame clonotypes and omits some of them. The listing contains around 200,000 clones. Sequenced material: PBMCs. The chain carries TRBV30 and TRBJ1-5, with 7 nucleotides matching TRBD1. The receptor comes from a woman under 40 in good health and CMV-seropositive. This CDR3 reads CAWRPTGYNQPQHF. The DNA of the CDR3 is TGTGCCTGGAGGCCGACAGGGTACAATCAGCCCCAGCATTTT.